A selection of T cell receptor beta chains follows, all from one sample in a study of cytomegalovirus exposure and HLA in healthy donors. The assay was immunoSEQ multiplex PCR, and TCRdb's table has in-frame clones only and misses some. The repertoire holds 150,000 to 200,000 clones, with around 80% as singletons. The sample was PBMCs. These receptors all come from a woman aged 25 to 45 in good health and CMV-seropositive. Each CDR3 is given with its conserved first and last residue. The order of the fields is D gene, J gene, V gene, CDR3 protein. The D gene is left open where the match is weak.

. TRBJ1-3 TRBV5-1 CASSWGQSAGNTIYF
. TRBJ2-3 TRBV7-9 CASSSGEGALDTQYF
. TRBJ2-7 TRBV9 CASSVATGQSPNGEQYF
. TRBJ2-7 TRBV10-2 CASSAGETYEQYF
. TRBJ2-2 TRBV27 CASRPSAGWDTGELFF
. TRBJ1-1 TRBV15 CATSRAGRGNTEAFF
TRBD2 TRBJ2-1 TRBV7-3 CASSSGWVAGSSYNEQFF
. TRBJ1-3 TRBV9 CASSGQNTIYF
. TRBJ2-2 TRBV9 CASSVGAKNTGELFF
. TRBJ2-5 TRBV25-1 CASSAYQETQYF
. TRBJ2-2 TRBV5-1 CASSLQSGINTGELFF
TRBD1 TRBJ2-7 TRBV7-9 CASSQDRGLSYEQYF
TRBD2 TRBJ2-1 TRBV7-8 CASSPEGSGGNNEQFF
TRBD2 TRBJ2-1 TRBV5-1 CASSLTSLRLARYNEQFF
TRBD1 TRBJ1-2 TRBV9 CASSAQQGGTNYGYTF
TRBD1 TRBJ1-2 TRBV18 CASSPLAQGETYTF
TRBD1 TRBJ1-2 TRBV2 CASSGQGLANYGYTF
. TRBJ1-1 TRBV18 CASSPAMMNTEAFF
TRBD2 TRBJ2-1 TRBV4-2 CASSQDPGLAGASEQFF
. TRBJ1-5 TRBV19 CASSIEGGDQPQHF
TRBD1 TRBJ1-5 TRBV19 CASSTQGASNQPQHF
TRBD1 TRBJ1-2 TRBV6-6 CASSSVGQGSDGYTF
. TRBJ1-1 TRBV21-1 CASSARQRATTEAFF
. TRBJ2-4 TRBV13 CASSLDRSTAKNIQYF
TRBD1 TRBJ1-3 TRBV4-2 CASSPGQAGNTIYF
. TRBJ2-7 TRBV7-9 CASSFGSSYEQYF
TRBD1 TRBJ2-7 TRBV7-6 CASSPGTGSSYEQYF
. TRBJ2-3 TRBV6-5 CASRKGPSTDTQYF
. TRBJ1-5 TRBV10-3 CAISVQQQDQPQHF